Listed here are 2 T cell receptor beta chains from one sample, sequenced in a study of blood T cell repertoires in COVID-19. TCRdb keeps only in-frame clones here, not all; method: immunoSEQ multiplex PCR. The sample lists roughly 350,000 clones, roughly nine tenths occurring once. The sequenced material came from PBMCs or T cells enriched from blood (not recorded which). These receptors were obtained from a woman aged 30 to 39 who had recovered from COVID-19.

CDR3 loop: CASRTGDWYNEQFF. CDR3 DNA sequence: TGTGCCAGCAGAACAGGGGACTGGTACAATGAGCAGTTCTTC. The chain has TRBV6-5 and TRBJ2-1, with D possibly TRBD1 on 7 matching bases. CDR1 MNHEY and CDR2 SVGAGI come from the germline V gene. The CDR3 is 14 amino acids. V was clipped by 6 bases and J by 4 bases, with 13 bases between them.

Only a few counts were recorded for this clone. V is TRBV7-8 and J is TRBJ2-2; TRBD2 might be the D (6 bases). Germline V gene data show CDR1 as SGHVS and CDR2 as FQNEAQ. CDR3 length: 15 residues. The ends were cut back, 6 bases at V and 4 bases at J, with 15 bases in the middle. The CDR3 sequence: CASREGPAGTGELFF. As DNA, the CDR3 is TGTGCCAGCAGGGAGGGGCCCGCGGGCACCGGGGAGCTGTTTTTT.